This TCR beta chain stems from a study of Tregs in tolerant kidney transplant recipients. Study-level findings and limits: Expanding Tregs on activated donor B cells appeared to best identify donor-specific TCRbeta clones.

Points on this clone: The antigen is unknown.

This CDR3 contains 19 residues. Germline V gives CDR1 LGHNA, CDR2 YSLEER. V lost 1 base and J lost 7; bases outside the gene matches: 18. Sequencing was performed with immunoSEQ multiplex PCR; in TCRdb, only in-frame clones are kept and a portion is missing. Among 15,000 to 18,000 clones listed, around nine tenths were seen once. Unstimulated Tregs (CD4+CD25+CD127-) and CD4+CD25- non-Tregs were sorted from PBMCs. Sequencing was carried out using CD8+ T cells from blood. The rearrangement links TRBV4-3 to TRBJ1-4; 7 nucleotides match TRBD1. The clonotype was recovered from a human donor in good health. The CDR3 DNA follows: TGCGCCAGCAGCCAAGTTTTTTTCGCAGGGGGATCGATAGGTGAAAAACTGTTTTTT. Its protein is CASSQVFFAGGSIGEKLFF.